Listed here are 2 T cell receptor beta chains from one sample, sequenced in a study of neurological immune-mediated disorders (dated by TCRdb to between 2017 and 2020). The library was prepared using 5' RACE. Sequenced on an Illumina HiSeq 2500. TCRdb trimmed public reads at Q25 via fastp, called clones via MiXCR and kept in-frame beta chains. Rows matching on CDR3 protein sequence are summarized as one entry with the most common DNA and genes. Present in this sample are some 61,000 distinct CDR3 sequences, roughly 3.6% of which were seen just once. In total, the top ten clones hold approximately 1.2% of the sample. The sample comprised PBMCs. These TCRs come from a man between 25 and 39 years old with multiple sclerosis.

At least ten counts were recorded for this clonotype. A read error may explain this, as a much larger clone is one base away. The rearrangement joins TRBV6-1 to TRBJ2-4; 7 bases map to TRBD1. CDR3 length equals 15 residues. CDR1 and CDR2 from the germline V gene are MNHNS and SASEGT. In DNA, the CDR3 is TGTGCCAGCAGTGAATTCGAGGGGGCAGAAAAAATTCAGTACTTC. This codes for CASSEFEGAEKIQYF.

There are many counts of this clonotype. This rearrangement joins TRBV5-1 to TRBJ1-2; D not certain. V gave up 5 bases and J gave up 3 bases, with 11 bases separating them. CDR3 length: 13 amino acids. CDR1 is SGHRS and CDR2 is YFSETQ in the germline V gene. CDR3 DNA: TGCGCCAGCAGACTGACGGACGACTATGGCTACACCTTC. Amino acid sequence: CASRLTDDYGYTF. Based on the CDR3 plus reference TRBV5-1 and TRBJ1-2, the full variable domain is KAGVTQTPRYLIKTRGQQVTLSCSPISGHRSVSWYQQTPGQGLQFLFEYFSETQRNKGNFPGRFSGRQFSNSRSEMNVSTLELGDSALYLCASRLTDDYGYTFGSGTRLTVV.